A single sample gave rise to the 25 T cell receptor beta chains below, sequenced in a study of a mutant IDH1 vaccine in newly diagnosed glioma. Time point in this sample: baseline, week 1 (first vaccination visit). The treatment: pre-vaccination baseline after standard-of-care therapy. TCRdb's table, derived via immunoSEQ multiplex PCR, lists solely in-frame clones and lacks some. The table has 15,000 to 20,000 clones, roughly 80% seen once. Sequenced here: PBMCs, sampled from a glioma patient treated with radiotherapy, temozolomide or both. The receptor set was obtained from a man in his forties with glioma.

The gene calls are TRBV6-5 and TRBJ1-2, with unresolved D. Germline V gene sequence: CDR1 MNHEY, CDR2 SVGAGI. The ends were cut back, 2 bases at V and 4 bases at J, with 8 bases in the middle. The CDR3 loop spans 13 amino acids. CDR3 sequence reads: CASSYTAGYGYTF. Here the CDR3 DNA reads TGTGCCAGCAGTTACACTGCGGGCTATGGCTACACCTTC.

The chain uses TRBV27 and TRBJ2-7; TRBD1 might be the D (7 bases). Germline-derived CDR1 and CDR2 are MNHEY and SMNVEV (reference sequence). The CDR3 extends over 14 amino acids. Trimming took off 10 bases at V and 3 bases at J, with 19 bases between the two ends. CDR3 loop: CAIKRGDSNYEQYV. Here the CDR3 DNA reads TGTGCCATCAAAAGGGGGGACAGTAACTACGAGCAGTACGTC.

In nucleotides, the CDR3 is TGTGCCAGTAGTATTGGACTAGCGGGAGGGGGTTTGGAGACCCAGTACTTC. This encodes CASSIGLAGGGLETQYF. The V gene is TRBV19, the J gene TRBJ2-5, with 15 bases aligning to TRBD2. Trimming at V came to 3 bases and at J to 5 bases, leaving 7 bases not matched to a gene. The CDR3 extends over 17 amino acids. Germline V gives CDR1 LNHDA, CDR2 SQIVND (reference sequence).

The chain uses TRBV5-1 and TRBJ2-6; no firm D call. This CDR3 has 15 residues. With 4 bases removed from V and 0 bases from J, the gap between germline ends came to 8 bases. Germline-derived CDR1 and CDR2 are SGHRS and YFSETQ. The CDR3 bases are TGCGCCAGCAGCGAACAAAACTCTGGGGCCAACGTCCTGACTTTC. Protein product: CASSEQNSGANVLTF.

This chain uses TRBV18 with TRBJ2-3; D remains unclear. In germline, CDR1 is KGHSH, CDR2 LQKENI. V lost 3 bases and J lost 5, with 3 bases in between. The CDR3 has 11 residues. The CDR3 reads CASSPQDTQYF. CDR3 DNA sequence: TGTGCCAGCTCACCTCAAGATACGCAGTATTTT.

This chain connects TRBV6-1 to TRBJ1-1; D gene unclear. Trimming left V 1 base short and J 4 bases short, with 19 bases between. The CDR3 extends over 17 amino acids. Germline V CDR1 and CDR2: MNHNS, SASEGT. The DNA of the CDR3 is TGTGCCAGCAGTGAAGGTGGTTGGGGTCCTAGAGGCACTGAAGCTTTCTTT. Translation: CASSEGGWGPRGTEAFF.

This clone was counted once. The chain combines TRBV15 with TRBJ2-5; D is perhaps TRBD1 (6 bases). CDR1 and CDR2 from the germline V gene are LNHNV and YYDKDF (reference sequence). The V end was cut by 0 bases, the J end by 4 bases, with 12 bases between. The CDR3 covers 15 residues. The CDR3 spells CATSRDKGHTETQYF. The CDR3 DNA reads TGTGCCACCAGCAGAGATAAGGGACACACAGAGACCCAGTACTTC.

The V call is TRBV5-1, the J call TRBJ2-5; 7 bases match TRBD1. The DNA matches TRBJ2-7 better at its end, which makes the J call doubtful. Germline V gene lookup returns CDR1 SGHRS and CDR2 YFSETQ. The CDR3 contains 14 residues. CDR3 loop: CASSSLGQDYEQYF. CDR3 DNA: TGCGCCAGCAGCTCTCTCGGACAGGATTACGAGCAGTACTTC.

CDR3 residues: CASSFGAGGSPLHF. DNA for the CDR3: TGTGCCAGCAGCTTCGGGGCAGGGGGTTCACCCCTCCACTTT. The chain uses TRBV7-9 and TRBJ1-6; 7 bases line up with TRBD1. This CDR3 comprises 14 residues. CDR1 and CDR2 (germline): SEHNR, FQNEAQ (reference sequence). The J segment lost 9 bases and the V segment lost 3 bases, leaving 5 bases of the junction unmatched.

V usage is TRBV19 and J usage is TRBJ2-2; TRBD1 is a possible D gene (6 bases). In germline, CDR1 is LNHDA, CDR2 SQIVND (reference sequence). The ends were cut back, 6 bases at V and 5 bases at J, with 10 bases in the middle. This CDR3 region has 13 residues. DNA of the CDR3: TGTGCCAGTAGGGTCACAGGGACCGGGGAGCTGTTTTTT. Translation gives CASRVTGTGELFF.

The rearrangement links TRBV5-6 to TRBJ1-4, with 8 bases aligning to TRBD1. CDR3 size: 14 residues. V dropped 5 bases and J dropped 7; count of bases not matched to a gene: 7. The germline CDR1 and CDR2 sequences are SGHDT and YYEEEE. CDR3 sequence reads: CASSFQGAGEKLFF. The CDR3 bases are TGTGCCAGCAGTTTCCAGGGGGCGGGTGAAAAACTGTTTTTT.

V and J are TRBV6-1 and TRBJ2-1; D unclear. Trimming stripped 3 bases from V and 0 bases from J, with 9 bases between. This CDR3 comprises 15 residues. Germline V gives CDR1 MNHNS, CDR2 SASEGT. This CDR3 reads CASSEPPSSYNEQFF. CDR3 sequence (DNA): TGTGCCAGCAGTGAGCCACCGAGCTCCTACAATGAGCAGTTCTTC.

This clone has only one observation. This chain connects TRBV18 to TRBJ2-2, with TRBD2 identical over 10 bases. V dropped 4 bases and J dropped 6; count of bases not matched to a gene: 8. The CDR3 covers 16 residues. The germline gives CDR1 KGHSH, CDR2 LQKENI. CDR3 region: CASSLTLAGAAGELFF. CDR3 in DNA: TGTGCCAGCTCACTTACTCTAGCGGGAGCGGCCGGGGAGCTGTTTTTT.

The rearrangement uses TRBV7-6 and TRBJ2-3, with D perhaps matching TRBD1 (6 bases). This CDR3 comprises 17 residues. Looked up from germline, CDR1 is SGHVS and CDR2 is FNYEAQ. The V and J ends lost 1 base and 0 bases respectively, with 14 bases between them. Here the CDR3 reads CASSLGLAGASTDTQYF. The CDR3 DNA reads as TGTGCCAGCAGCTTAGGGTTGGCAGGGGCTAGCACAGATACGCAGTATTTT. The full variable domain, in which reference TRBV7-6 and TRBJ2-3 provide the parts outside the CDR3, is GAGVSQSPRYKVTKRGQDVALRCDPISGHVSLYWYRQALGQGPEFLTYFNYEAQQDKSGLPNDRFSAERPEGSISTLTIQRTEQRDSAMYRCASSLGLAGASTDTQYFGPGTRLTVL.

The rearrangement uses TRBV6-5 and TRBJ1-5, with unresolved D. The CDR3 totals 13 residues. V lost 0 bases to trimming and J lost 5 bases, with 5 bases between them. Germline V gene lookup returns CDR1 MNHEY and CDR2 SVGAGI. Here the CDR3 DNA reads TGTGCCAGCAGTTACTCGGAGGATCAGCCCCAGCATTTT. This codes for CASSYSEDQPQHF.

The table lists this clone with a count of one. V gene TRBV5-8 combines with J gene TRBJ2-1; maybe TRBD2 (5 bases). The V end lost 1 base, the J end lost 5 bases, and 10 bases lay between the germline ends. The CDR3 contains 14 residues. CDR1 is SGHTS and CDR2 is YDEGEE in the germline V gene. CDR3 sequence (DNA): TGTGCCAGCAGCTTGTACGGGATAGACAATGAGCAGTTCTTC. Encoded protein: CASSLYGIDNEQFF.

This chain uses TRBV6-1 with TRBJ2-7; D is perhaps TRBD1 or TRBD2 (6 bases each). Between the trimmed V and J ends, which lost 5 bases and 2 bases, there was a span of 16 bases. This CDR3 is 15 amino acids long. Germline V gene lookup returns CDR1 MNHNS and CDR2 SASEGT. The CDR3 DNA follows: TGTGCCAGCAGTCGGGAGAAGGGGGGACCCTACGAGCAGTACTTC. Residues: CASSREKGGPYEQYF.

The chain is built from TRBV6-6 and TRBJ2-1; 10 nucleotides align to TRBD1. This CDR3 is built from 13 residues. CDR1 is MNHNY, CDR2 SVGAGI, per germline (reference sequence). V gave up 7 bases and J gave up 8 bases; unmatched junction bases: 5. Here the CDR3 DNA reads TGTGCCAGCATCCCTGGACAGGGGGATGAGCAGTTCTTC. Translating gives CASIPGQGDEQFF.

This rearrangement joins TRBV7-8 to TRBJ2-2, with 8 bases identical to TRBD2. Germline CDR1 SGHVS, CDR2 FQNEAQ. Unmatched junction bases numbered 7, after V lost 4 bases and J lost 0 bases. The CDR3 is 17 amino acids. CDR3 nucleotide sequence: TGTGCCAGCAGCTACGTAGGGGGACTAGCGAACACCGGGGAGCTGTTTTTT. As protein: CASSYVGGLANTGELFF. The entire variable domain, with the rest obtained from reference TRBV7-8 and TRBJ2-2, is as follows: GAGVSQSPRYKVAKRGQDVALRCDPISGHVSLFWYQQALGQGPEFLTYFQNEAQLDKSGLPSDRFFAERPEGSVSTLKIQRTQQEDSAVYLCASSYVGGLANTGELFFGEGSRLTVL.

V and J are TRBV18 and TRBJ2-1; 9 bases align to TRBD1. CDR3 length: 19 residues. With 0 bases clipped from V and 3 bases from J, the junction kept 12 bases outside the gene matches. The germline V gene has CDR1 KGHSH and CDR2 LQKENI. In DNA form, the CDR3 reads TGTGCCAGCTCACCACCTTCAGTCTTGGGACAGGGAGGCTACAATGAGCAGTTCTTC. Translation: CASSPPSVLGQGGYNEQFF.

This chain's CDR3 is CASSLMRESSNEQFF. Written as DNA, the CDR3 is TGTGCCAGCAGTTTGATGCGGGAATCCAGTAATGAGCAGTTCTTC. The chain carries TRBV28 and TRBJ2-1, with D tentatively TRBD2 (6 bases). Trimming stripped 3 bases from V and 7 bases from J, with 16 bases between. This CDR3 is 15 amino acids long. Germline-derived CDR1 and CDR2 are MDHEN and SYDVKM. The whole variable domain, filled in from reference TRBV28 and TRBJ2-1, reads DVKVTQSSRYLVKRTGEKVFLECVQDMDHENMFWYRQDPGLGLRLIYFSYDVKMKEKGDIPEGYSVSREKKERFSLILESASTNQTSMYLCASSLMRESSNEQFFGPGTRLTVL.

This clone turned up a few times. The chain uses TRBV4-1 and TRBJ1-1, with D perhaps TRBD1 (5 bases). The CDR3 consists of 14 residues. Germline assignment: CDR1 MGHRA and CDR2 YSYEKL. Trimming stripped 8 bases from V and 4 bases from J, with 17 bases between. As DNA, the CDR3 is TGCGCCAGCCGGGGAACCCTAAGGGGCACTGAAGCTTTCTTT. The encoded protein is CASRGTLRGTEAFF.

The V and J genes are TRBV7-9 and TRBJ2-1; D is unclear. The V gene's germline CDR1 is SEHNR and CDR2 FQNEAQ (reference sequence). Between the trimmed V and J ends, which lost 2 bases and 0 bases, there was a span of 14 bases. This CDR3 has 17 residues. The CDR3 is CASSLYRGRSSYNEQFF. The CDR3 bases are TGTGCCAGCAGCTTATACCGCGGCCGGAGCTCCTACAATGAGCAGTTCTTC. The full variable domain, completed using reference TRBV7-9 and TRBJ2-1, is DTGVSQNPRHKITKRGQNVTFRCDPISEHNRLYWYRQTLGQGPEFLTYFQNEAQLEKSRLLSDRFSAERPKGSFSTLEIQRTEQGDSAMYLCASSLYRGRSSYNEQFFGPGTRLTVL.

In its sample, this clone was seen once. The chain joins TRBV9 to TRBJ2-2, with 7 bases aligning to TRBD1. Germline trimming cut 0 bases from V and 3 bases from J; bases unmatched to any gene: 2. The germline V gene encodes CDR1 SGDLS and CDR2 YYNGEE. The CDR3 loop spans 15 amino acids. This chain's CDR3 is CASSVGQGDTGELFF. As DNA, the CDR3 is TGTGCCAGCAGCGTAGGGCAGGGGGACACCGGGGAGCTGTTTTTT.

This clone appeared once. V usage is TRBV6-1 and J usage is TRBJ2-2; D is possibly TRBD1 (6 bases). V was pared by 2 bases and J by 4 bases, with 11 bases between. The CDR3 is 15 amino acids. Germline V gene lookup returns CDR1 MNHNS and CDR2 SASEGT. For the CDR3, the DNA is TGTGCCAGCAGTGAAAACTGGGGGCCCACCGGGGAGCTGTTTTTT. Protein product: CASSENWGPTGELFF.